This T cell receptor (beta chain) was documented in a study of control samples from healthy donors and cancer patients. Trimming shortened V by 0 bases and J by 1 base, and 9 bases separated the two germline ends. The CDR3 totals 15 residues. Germline V gene sequence: CDR1 SQVTM, CDR2 ANQGSEA. Using immunoSEQ multiplex PCR, the repertoire was profiled, and TCRdb retains in-frame clones only, with some absent. The sample shows roughly 130,000 clones, more than 85% of them seen only once. This chain links TRBV29-1 with TRBJ1-4; possibly TRBD1 for D (5 bases). The sequencing sample was made of blood. This receptor was obtained from a woman aged 25 to 39 in good health. For the CDR3, the DNA is TGCAGCGTTGAAGATTTGGGGGAAACTAATGAAAAACTGTTTTTT. It yields the protein CSVEDLGETNEKLFF.